These T cell receptor beta chains were read from a single sample in a study of radiation and T cells in renal cell carcinoma. The repertoire was sequenced with immunoSEQ multiplex PCR; TCRdb's copy has only in-frame clones and lacks some. The sample shows around 81,000 clones, around 81% of them seen only once. This material consisted of blood, taken from a patient whose treatment included radiotherapy and nephrectomy. Source of these receptors: a man aged 45-65 years with renal cell carcinoma. Both conserved end residues are part of each CDR3. The order of the fields is clone size, D gene, V gene, J gene, CDR3 DNA, CDR3 protein. A D gene is named only where the DNA matches it firmly. Only some rows state a clone size, as once, few, many or a class for expanded clones.

size: -; D: -; V: TRBV6-5; J: TRBJ1-3; DNA: TGTGCCAGCAGTTTAAACAGGGTTCGCGGAAACACCATATATTTT; CDR3: CASSLNRVRGNTIYF
size: -; D: -; V: TRBV11-2; J: TRBJ1-5; DNA: TGTGCCAGCAGCGCAGGGTACAATCAGCCCCAGCATTTT; CDR3: CASSAGYNQPQHF
size: -; D: TRBD1; V: TRBV29-1; J: TRBJ2-3; DNA: TGCAGCGTTGGGTCCGGTCGGACAGGGGCTGGAGATACGCAGTATTTT; CDR3: CSVGSGRTGAGDTQYF
size: -; D: TRBD2; V: TRBV19; J: TRBJ2-1; DNA: TGTGCCAGTAGTTATAGGGGGGTAGCGGGAGGGAAGCAGTTCTTC; CDR3: CASSYRGVAGGKQFF
size: -; D: TRBD1; V: TRBV11-1; J: TRBJ2-7; DNA: TGTGCCAGCAGCTTAGACCAGGGGGACGAGCAGTACTTC; CDR3: CASSLDQGDEQYF
size: -; D: TRBD1; V: TRBV9; J: TRBJ2-5; DNA: TGTGCCAGCAGCGTGGGGACAGGGGCGACCCAAGAGACCCAGTACTTC; CDR3: CASSVGTGATQETQYF
size: -; D: -; V: TRBV4-1; J: TRBJ1-1; DNA: TGCGCCAGCAGACCCAGGGTAGGGGACACTGAAGCTTTCTTT; CDR3: CASRPRVGDTEAFF
size: -; D: -; V: TRBV30; J: TRBJ1-3; DNA: TGTGCCTGGAGTGCGGGGTTGAGCAAATGGGCCTCTGGAAACACCATATATTTT; CDR3: CAWSAGLSKWASGNTIYF
size: -; D: -; V: TRBV7-2; J: TRBJ1-4; DNA: TGTGCCAGCAGCTTAGCTGGTTATAATGAAAAACTGTTTTTT; CDR3: CASSLAGYNEKLFF
size: -; D: -; V: TRBV2; J: TRBJ2-6; DNA: TGTGCCAGCAATGGCTTAGGGTTTGGGGCCAACGTCCTGACTTTC; CDR3: CASNGLGFGANVLTF
size: -; D: -; V: TRBV20-1; J: TRBJ2-1; DNA: TGCAGTGCTAGGACGGATAATGAGCAGTTCTTC; CDR3: CSARTDNEQFF
size: -; D: -; V: TRBV5-1; J: TRBJ2-1; DNA: TGCGCCAGCAGCTTGTCCGGATACAATGAGCAGTTCTTC; CDR3: CASSLSGYNEQFF
size: -; D: -; V: TRBV6-5; J: TRBJ2-3; DNA: TGTGCCAGCAGTTACGCCCAGGGCTGGACAGATACGCAGTATTTT; CDR3: CASSYAQGWTDTQYF
size: -; D: -; V: TRBV7-9; J: TRBJ1-2; DNA: TGTGCCAGCAGCTTAATGGGTATGAACTATGGCTACACCTTC; CDR3: CASSLMGMNYGYTF
size: -; D: -; V: TRBV5-1; J: TRBJ2-3; DNA: TGCGCCAGCAGACAAGGACGGAGCACAGATACGCAGTATTTT; CDR3: CASRQGRSTDTQYF
size: -; D: -; V: TRBV30; J: TRBJ2-7; DNA: TGTGCCTGGAGATCTCTGGGACCCCCCTACGAGCAGTACTTC; CDR3: CAWRSLGPPYEQYF
size: -; D: TRBD2; V: TRBV27; J: TRBJ2-7; DNA: TGTGCCAGCAGCACGGGGGGACCCCACTACGAGCAGTACTTC; CDR3: CASSTGGPHYEQYF
size: few; D: TRBD1; V: TRBV4-1; J: TRBJ1-1; DNA: TGCGCCAGCAGCCGCGAACAGGGGGTCACTGAAGCTTTCTTT; CDR3: CASSREQGVTEAFF
size: -; D: -; V: TRBV7-2; J: TRBJ1-3; DNA: TGTGCCAGCAGCTTAGGGGGTGGAAACACCATATATTTT; CDR3: CASSLGGGNTIYF
size: -; D: -; V: TRBV28; J: TRBJ2-1; DNA: TGTGCCGGCTCGGGCTCCTACAATGAGCAGTTCTTC; CDR3: CAGSGSYNEQFF
size: -; D: TRBD1; V: TRBV5-4; J: TRBJ2-1; DNA: TGTGCCAGCGGGACGCCCGCCCCGGCGCGGGACAGGGGAAACAATGAGCAGTTCTTC; CDR3: CASGTPAPARDRGNNEQFF
size: -; D: -; V: TRBV5-4; J: TRBJ2-3; DNA: TGTGCCAGCAGCCGGCGGGCGGGGACCACAGATACGCAGTATTTT; CDR3: CASSRRAGTTDTQYF
size: -; D: TRBD2; V: TRBV19; J: TRBJ2-3; DNA: TGTGCCAGTAGTAGAGGACTAGCGCAGTATTTT; CDR3: CASSRGLAQYF
size: -; D: -; V: TRBV10-2; J: TRBJ1-4; DNA: TGCGCCAGCAGTGAGGCGGGATCCGGAAAACTGTTTTTT; CDR3: CASSEAGSGKLFF
size: -; D: -; V: TRBV10-2; J: TRBJ2-7; DNA: TGCGCCAGCAGACGAGAGAGAGACGAGCAGTACTTC; CDR3: CASRRERDEQYF
size: -; D: TRBD1; V: TRBV10-1; J: TRBJ1-5; DNA: TGCGCCAGCAGCAGGGACAGCCGCAATCAGCCCCAGCATTTT; CDR3: CASSRDSRNQPQHF
size: -; D: -; V: TRBV29-1; J: TRBJ2-7; DNA: TGCAGCGTTGGGGACGGGACCGGCGAGCAGTACTTC; CDR3: CSVGDGTGEQYF
size: -; D: -; V: TRBV6-5; J: TRBJ2-1; DNA: TGTGCCAGCAGTTACGGGGGCTCCTACAATGAGCAGTTCTTC; CDR3: CASSYGGSYNEQFF
size: -; D: TRBD2; V: TRBV30; J: TRBJ2-1; DNA: TGTGCCTGGAACTCCGCTAGCGGTTACAATGAGCAGTTCTTC; CDR3: CAWNSASGYNEQFF
size: -; D: -; V: TRBV4-2; J: TRBJ2-3; DNA: TGTGCCAGCAGTCGAGACAGGACTCCCACAGATACGCAGTATTTT; CDR3: CASSRDRTPTDTQYF
size: -; D: TRBD1; V: TRBV15; J: TRBJ2-7; DNA: TGTGCCACCAGCAGAGGGGACAGGAGCTCCTACGAGCAGTACTTC; CDR3: CATSRGDRSSYEQYF
size: once; D: TRBD1; V: TRBV11-2; J: TRBJ2-1; DNA: TGTGCCAGCAGCCTCGACAGGGCGGGTGAGCAGTTCTTC; CDR3: CASSLDRAGEQFF
size: -; D: -; V: TRBV5-4; J: TRBJ1-2; DNA: TGTGCCAGCAGCCCCGACCAGACACTTAACTATGGCTACACCTTC; CDR3: CASSPDQTLNYGYTF
size: -; D: TRBD2; V: TRBV28; J: TRBJ2-3; DNA: TGTGCCAGCAGTGTAGCGGGAGTAAACACAGATACGCAGTATTTT; CDR3: CASSVAGVNTDTQYF
size: -; D: -; V: TRBV7-3; J: TRBJ2-5; DNA: TGTGCCAGCAGCTTACGTCAGCAAGAGACCCAGTACTTC; CDR3: CASSLRQQETQYF
size: -; D: TRBD1; V: TRBV30; J: TRBJ1-4; DNA: TGTGCCTGGAGTGTGGGACAGGGATATGAAAAACTGTTTTTT; CDR3: CAWSVGQGYEKLFF
size: -; D: TRBD2; V: TRBV9; J: TRBJ2-7; DNA: TGTGCCAGCAGCGTTGTGTGCGGCGGGAGCCATGGGCACTACGAGCAGTACTTC; CDR3: CASSVVCGGSHGHYEQYF
size: many; D: -; V: TRBV11-2; J: TRBJ1-1; DNA: TGTGCCAGCAGCCGGACAGAGAACACTGAAGCTTTCTTT; CDR3: CASSRTENTEAFF
size: -; D: -; V: TRBV2; J: TRBJ1-2; DNA: TGTGCCAGCAGTGAACCTGGTTTTCGGGGGACTCCCTATGGCTACACCTTC; CDR3: CASSEPGFRGTPYGYTF
size: few; D: -; V: TRBV7-2; J: TRBJ1-1; DNA: TGTGCCAGCAGCTTTGTTACTGAAGCTTTCTTT; CDR3: CASSFVTEAFF
size: -; D: TRBD1; V: TRBV7-3; J: TRBJ1-1; DNA: TGTGCCAGCAGGCTCTCAGGGGGCACTGAAGCTTTCTTT; CDR3: CASRLSGGTEAFF
size: -; D: -; V: TRBV29-1; J: TRBJ2-1; DNA: TGCAGCGTTGAACCCCCTAGCGCAATCGACAATGAGCAGTTCTTC; CDR3: CSVEPPSAIDNEQFF
size: once; D: -; V: TRBV7-8; J: TRBJ2-7; DNA: TGTGCCAGCAGCTCCCTGTACTCTCGGGGCATACCCTACGAGCAGTACTTC; CDR3: CASSSLYSRGIPYEQYF
size: -; D: -; V: TRBV27; J: TRBJ2-7; DNA: TGTGCCAGCAGCCACCGCGCAGACTCCTACGAGCAGTACTTC; CDR3: CASSHRADSYEQYF
size: -; D: -; V: TRBV5-1; J: TRBJ1-4; DNA: TGCGCCAGCAGCGGCGACAGGCATGAAAAACTGTTTTTT; CDR3: CASSGDRHEKLFF
size: -; D: -; V: TRBV6-5; J: TRBJ2-5; DNA: TGTGCCAGTATCCTCCCGAAGAAGTGGGAGACCCAGTACTTC; CDR3: CASILPKKWETQYF
size: -; D: TRBD2; V: TRBV4-1; J: TRBJ2-7; DNA: TGCGCCAGCAGCCCCGATAGCGGGAGGTCCTACGAGCAGTACTTC; CDR3: CASSPDSGRSYEQYF
size: -; D: -; V: TRBV5-1; J: TRBJ2-5; DNA: TGCGCCAGCAGCTTTGATGAGGGCGGGCGAGAGACCCAGTACTTC; CDR3: CASSFDEGGRETQYF
size: -; D: -; V: TRBV6-5; J: TRBJ2-5; DNA: TGTGCCAGCAGTTCCCGCGCTCCAGAGACCCAGTACTTC; CDR3: CASSSRAPETQYF
size: -; D: -; V: TRBV6-1; J: TRBJ2-1; DNA: TGTGCCAGCAGTCGAGAGTTTAGCTCCTACAATGAGCAGTTCTTC; CDR3: CASSREFSSYNEQFF
size: -; D: -; V: TRBV27; J: TRBJ1-5; DNA: TGTGCCAGCAGTTTAATGAACACTCAGCCCCAGCATTTT; CDR3: CASSLMNTQPQHF
size: -; D: TRBD2; V: TRBV4-1; J: TRBJ2-7; DNA: TGCGCCAGCAGCCCCCTAGGACTAGCGGGGGGGAAGCCCTACGAGCAGTACTTC; CDR3: CASSPLGLAGGKPYEQYF
size: once; D: -; V: TRBV5-1; J: TRBJ1-1; DNA: TGCGCCAGCACCGTTACTCCCGGCACGGAGTCTGAAGCTTTCTTT; CDR3: CASTVTPGTESEAFF
size: -; D: -; V: TRBV6-1; J: TRBJ1-2; DNA: TGTGCCAGCAGTGGTACGGCAAGCAGGGGCAACTATGGCTACACCTTC; CDR3: CASSGTASRGNYGYTF
size: few; D: -; V: TRBV30; J: TRBJ2-2; DNA: TGTGCCTGGAGAAGGGACACATCCACCGGGGAGCTGTTTTTT; CDR3: CAWRRDTSTGELFF
size: -; D: -; V: TRBV9; J: TRBJ1-4; DNA: TGTGCCAGCAGCCCCTATCCGGGAGCAACTAATGAAAAACTGTTTTTT; CDR3: CASSPYPGATNEKLFF
size: -; D: -; V: TRBV11-2; J: TRBJ1-1; DNA: TGTGCCAGCAGCTTAGTTGAGGTGACTGAAGCTTTCTTT; CDR3: CASSLVEVTEAFF
size: once; D: TRBD2; V: TRBV30; J: TRBJ2-1; DNA: TGTGCCTGGAGGACTAGCGGGAGGGCCGTTGAGCAGTTCTTC; CDR3: CAWRTSGRAVEQFF
size: once; D: TRBD2; V: TRBV30; J: TRBJ2-5; DNA: TGTGCCTGGAGTGTAGGGCTAGCGGAATTCCAAGAGACCCAGTACTTC; CDR3: CAWSVGLAEFQETQYF
size: -; D: TRBD1; V: TRBV27; J: TRBJ1-2; DNA: TGTGCCAGCAGACCTACGGGACAGGGGCTGAGCTACACCTTC; CDR3: CASRPTGQGLSYTF